These T cell receptor beta chains were read from a single sample in a study of shared clonotypes between healthy human individuals. Some clones are missing from TCRdb's copy, which holds only in-frame ones; the method was immunoSEQ multiplex PCR. The profile shows 550,000 to 600,000 clones, nearly 98% of them singletons. The sample taken for sequencing was naive CD8+ T cells sorted from blood. Receptors were obtained from a man aged 25-45 years in good health. Both conserved end residues are part of each CDR3. The D gene is left open where the match is weak. Some rows have no size entry. The others give once, few or many, or a class for an expanded clone.

D: -
size: -
J: TRBJ2-7
V: TRBV6-1
length: 13
DNA: TGTGCCAGCAGTGCTGGCAGCTCCTACGAGCAGTACTTC
CDR3: CASSAGSSYEQYF

D: -
size: -
J: TRBJ1-1
V: TRBV4-3
length: 14
DNA: TGCGCCAGCAGCCAAGGAGGTGCGAACACTGAAGCTTTCTTT
CDR3: CASSQGGANTEAFF

D: -
size: -
J: TRBJ1-1
V: TRBV7-8
length: 14
DNA: TGTGCCAGCAGCCTTACAAGAAAGAACACTGAAGCTTTCTTT
CDR3: CASSLTRKNTEAFF

D: TRBD2
size: once
J: TRBJ2-7
V: TRBV7-8
length: 12
DNA: TGTGCCACGGGACTAGCGGGAGCCGAGCAGTACTTC
CDR3: CATGLAGAEQYF

D: TRBD1
size: once
J: TRBJ2-2
V: TRBV5-4
length: 14
DNA: TGTGCCAGCAGCTCCGGGACAGACACCGGGGAGCTGTTTTTT
CDR3: CASSSGTDTGELFF

D: -
size: -
J: TRBJ1-5
V: TRBV28
length: 14
DNA: TGTGCCAGCACCTTATCCAGGGTGGGGCAGCCCCAGCATTTT
CDR3: CASTLSRVGQPQHF

D: -
size: -
J: TRBJ2-5
V: TRBV27
length: 15
DNA: TGTGCCAGCAGTTTTAGGGCGGCCAGGCAAGAGACCCAGTACTTC
CDR3: CASSFRAARQETQYF

D: -
size: -
J: TRBJ1-1
V: TRBV5-1
length: 15
DNA: TGCGCCAGCAGCACAGAGGCCTCTCTGGGGACTGAAGCTTTCTTT
CDR3: CASSTEASLGTEAFF

D: TRBD2
size: -
J: TRBJ2-1
V: TRBV27
length: 15
DNA: TGTGCCAGCAGTGACGGGACTAGCGGATACAATGAGCAGTTCTTC
CDR3: CASSDGTSGYNEQFF

D: TRBD2
size: -
J: TRBJ2-1
V: TRBV15
length: 16
DNA: TGTGCCACCAGCAGAGCGCAAACTAGCGGGTACAATGAGCAGTTCTTC
CDR3: CATSRAQTSGYNEQFF

D: TRBD1
size: -
J: TRBJ2-7
V: TRBV10-1
length: 14
DNA: TGCGCCAGCAGCCCGGGACAGGGTCTCTACGAGCAGTACTTC
CDR3: CASSPGQGLYEQYF

D: TRBD2
size: -
J: TRBJ2-7
V: TRBV29-1
length: 13
DNA: TGCAGCGTGACGGGACTAGCGGGCTACGAGCAGTACTTC
CDR3: CSVTGLAGYEQYF

D: TRBD2
size: once
J: TRBJ2-1
V: TRBV4-3
length: 15
DNA: TGCGCCAGCAGCCCGACTAGCGGGAGGGCAAATGAGCAGTTCTTC
CDR3: CASSPTSGRANEQFF

D: TRBD2
size: -
J: TRBJ2-1
V: TRBV4-3
length: 19
DNA: TGCGCCAGCAGCCAAGGGGGCGGGAGGACGGACGCATCCTACAATGAGCAGTTCTTC
CDR3: CASSQGGGRTDASYNEQFF

D: -
size: -
J: TRBJ2-7
V: TRBV30
length: 13
DNA: TGTGCCTGGAGTGACCCCCCCTTCTACGAGCAGTACTTC
CDR3: CAWSDPPFYEQYF

D: TRBD1
size: -
J: TRBJ2-2
V: TRBV13
length: 16
DNA: TGTGCCAGCAGCTCGACAGGGTTAACGAACACCGGGGAGCTGTTTTTT
CDR3: CASSSTGLTNTGELFF

D: TRBD1
size: -
J: TRBJ2-7
V: TRBV11-1
length: 15
DNA: TGTGCCAGCAGCCCCAGGGACAGGAGTTCCTACGAGCAGTACTTC
CDR3: CASSPRDRSSYEQYF

D: TRBD1
size: -
J: TRBJ1-2
V: TRBV7-9
length: 16
DNA: TGTGCCAGCAGCTTAGCCCGGGACAGGGGTCGGTATGGCTACACCTTC
CDR3: CASSLARDRGRYGYTF

D: TRBD1
size: once
J: TRBJ1-5
V: TRBV5-1
length: 14
DNA: TGCGCCAGCAGCCCCGACAGGGGGAGTCAGCCCCAGCATTTT
CDR3: CASSPDRGSQPQHF

D: TRBD2
size: -
J: TRBJ2-1
V: TRBV11-2
length: 17
DNA: TGTGCCAGCAGCTTAGTTCCAGCGGGAGGAAACTACAATGAGCAGTTCTTC
CDR3: CASSLVPAGGNYNEQFF

D: TRBD1
size: -
J: TRBJ1-1
V: TRBV4-2
length: 15
DNA: TGTGCCAGCAGCCAAGAAAGGGACAGTAACACTGAAGCTTTCTTT
CDR3: CASSQERDSNTEAFF

D: -
size: once
J: TRBJ2-7
V: TRBV5-8
length: 11
DNA: TGTGCCAGCAGAGAGAGATACGAGCAGTACTTC
CDR3: CASRERYEQYF

D: -
size: -
J: TRBJ2-2
V: TRBV19
length: 14
DNA: TGTGCCAGTAGTAGGGCAGCGAACACCGGGGAGCTGTTTTTT
CDR3: CASSRAANTGELFF

D: -
size: -
J: TRBJ2-7
V: TRBV28
length: 15
DNA: TGTGCCAGCAGTTTATTGGCTTTACCCGTGGGCGAGCAGTACTTC
CDR3: CASSLLALPVGEQYF

D: -
size: -
J: TRBJ2-1
V: TRBV29-1
length: 15
DNA: TGCAGCGTTACCCTCAAAGACCGGGCCTACAATGAGCAGTTCTTC
CDR3: CSVTLKDRAYNEQFF

D: -
size: once
J: TRBJ2-1
V: TRBV9
length: 14
DNA: TGTGCCAGCAGCGCCTGGGGGGTTGGCAATGAGCAGTTCTTC
CDR3: CASSAWGVGNEQFF

D: TRBD2
size: -
J: TRBJ2-7
V: TRBV2
length: 14
DNA: TGTGCCAGCAATGGTAGGGAGGGCTCCTACGAGCAGTACTTC
CDR3: CASNGREGSYEQYF

D: -
size: -
J: TRBJ2-5
V: TRBV2
length: 16
DNA: TGTGCCAGCAGTGACATACTAGAGTACGGCGCCGAGACCCAGTACTTC
CDR3: CASSDILEYGAETQYF

D: TRBD2
size: -
J: TRBJ2-7
V: TRBV28
length: 16
DNA: TGTGCCAGCAGTTTATGGGGAATAGCGGGAGGGGGCGAGCAGTACTTC
CDR3: CASSLWGIAGGGEQYF